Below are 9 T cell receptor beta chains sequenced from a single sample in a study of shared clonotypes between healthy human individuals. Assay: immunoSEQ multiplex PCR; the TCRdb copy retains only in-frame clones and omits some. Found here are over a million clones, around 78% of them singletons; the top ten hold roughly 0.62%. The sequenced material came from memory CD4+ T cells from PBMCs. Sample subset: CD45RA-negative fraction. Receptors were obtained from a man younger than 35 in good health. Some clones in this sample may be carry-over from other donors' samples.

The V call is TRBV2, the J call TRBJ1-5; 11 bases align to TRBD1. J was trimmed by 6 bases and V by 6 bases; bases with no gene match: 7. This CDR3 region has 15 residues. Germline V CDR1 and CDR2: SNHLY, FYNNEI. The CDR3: CASSRDRGNPQPQHF. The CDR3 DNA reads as TGTGCCAGCAGCAGGGACAGGGGGAATCCTCAGCCCCAGCATTTT.

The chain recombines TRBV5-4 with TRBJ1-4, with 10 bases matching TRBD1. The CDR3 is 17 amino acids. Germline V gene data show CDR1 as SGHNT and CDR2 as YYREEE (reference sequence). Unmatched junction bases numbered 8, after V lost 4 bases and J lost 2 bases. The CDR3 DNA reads TGTGCCAGCAGCCCACGGGGACAGGGGAACACTAATGAAAAACTGTTTTTT. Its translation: CASSPRGQGNTNEKLFF.

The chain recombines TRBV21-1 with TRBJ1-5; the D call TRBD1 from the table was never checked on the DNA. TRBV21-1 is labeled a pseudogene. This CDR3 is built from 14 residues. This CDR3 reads CASRAGQGNQPQHF. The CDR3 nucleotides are TGTGCCAGCAGGGCGGGACAGGGCAATCAGCCCCAGCATTTT.

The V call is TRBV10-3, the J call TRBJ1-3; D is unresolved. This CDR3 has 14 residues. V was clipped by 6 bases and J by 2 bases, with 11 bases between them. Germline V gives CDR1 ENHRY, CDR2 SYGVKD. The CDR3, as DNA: TGTGCCATCAGGGAAGACGGAACTGGAAACACCATATATTTT. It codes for CAIREDGTGNTIYF.

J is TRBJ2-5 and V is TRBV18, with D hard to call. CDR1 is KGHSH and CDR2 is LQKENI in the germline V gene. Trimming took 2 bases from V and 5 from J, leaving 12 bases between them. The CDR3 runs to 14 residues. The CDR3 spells CASSPKGNQETQYF. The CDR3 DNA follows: TGTGCCAGCTCACCAAAAGGGAATCAGGAGACCCAGTACTTC.

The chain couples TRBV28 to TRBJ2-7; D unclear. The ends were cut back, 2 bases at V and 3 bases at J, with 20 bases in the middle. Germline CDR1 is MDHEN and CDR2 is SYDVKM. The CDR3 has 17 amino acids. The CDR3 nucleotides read TGTGCCAGCAGTTTAAGCCGGCAACCCTTACTACTCTACGAGCAGTACTTC. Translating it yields CASSLSRQPLLLYEQYF.

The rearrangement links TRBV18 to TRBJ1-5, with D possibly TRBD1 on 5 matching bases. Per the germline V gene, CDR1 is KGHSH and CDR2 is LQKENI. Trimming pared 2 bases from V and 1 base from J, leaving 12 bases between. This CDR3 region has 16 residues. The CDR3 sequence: CASSPFGAQSNQPQHF. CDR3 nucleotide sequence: TGTGCCAGCTCACCATTCGGGGCGCAAAGCAATCAGCCCCAGCATTTT.

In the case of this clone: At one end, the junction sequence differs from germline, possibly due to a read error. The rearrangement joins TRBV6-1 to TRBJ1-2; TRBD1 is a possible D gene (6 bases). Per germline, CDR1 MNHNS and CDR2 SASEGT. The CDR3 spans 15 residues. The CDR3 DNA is TGTGCCGGCAGTGAAGGGGGAAGCGGATCCTATGGCTACACCTTC. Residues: CAGSEGGSGSYGYTF.

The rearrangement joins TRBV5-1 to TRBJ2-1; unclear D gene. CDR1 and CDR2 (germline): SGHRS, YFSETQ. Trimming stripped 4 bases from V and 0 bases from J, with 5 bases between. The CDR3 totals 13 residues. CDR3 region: CASSRSSYNEQFF. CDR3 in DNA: TGCGCCAGCAGCCGAAGCTCCTACAATGAGCAGTTCTTC.